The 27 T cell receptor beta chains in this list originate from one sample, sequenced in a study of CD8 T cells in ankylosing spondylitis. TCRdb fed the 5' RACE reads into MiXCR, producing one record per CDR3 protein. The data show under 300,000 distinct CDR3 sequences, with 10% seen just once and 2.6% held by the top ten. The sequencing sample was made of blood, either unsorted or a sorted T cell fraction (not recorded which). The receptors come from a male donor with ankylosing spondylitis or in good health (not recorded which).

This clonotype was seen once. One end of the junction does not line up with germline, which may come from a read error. CDR3 DNA: TGTGCCAGCAGGACTGGAGGGGCCGCGACCGGGGAGCTGTTATTT. Amino acids: CASRTGGAATGELLF. The V call is TRBV2, the J call TRBJ2-2; TRBD2 might be the D (6 bases). This CDR3 spans 15 amino acids. Germline V CDR1 and CDR2: SNHLY, FYNNEI.

Written as DNA, the CDR3 is TGTGCCAGCAGCTCCTCCAGTCGAGAGCAGTACTTC. Its protein product is CASSSSSREQYF. The rearrangement uses TRBV28 and TRBJ2-7; no definite D call. There are 12 residues in the CDR3. CDR1 and CDR2 from the germline V gene are MDHEN and SYDVKM. Trimming cost V 6 bases and J 7 bases, with 13 bases left between them.

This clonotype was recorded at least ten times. The CDR3: CASSSKGTKGNQPQHF. For the CDR3, the DNA is TGTGCCAGCAGTTCTAAGGGGACGAAAGGCAATCAGCCCCAGCATTTT. The chain employs TRBV28 and TRBJ1-5, with D perhaps TRBD1 (5 bases). Between the trimmed V and J ends, which lost 4 bases and 2 bases, there was a span of 15 bases. The CDR3 runs to 16 residues. CDR1 MDHEN and CDR2 SYDVKM come from the germline V gene.

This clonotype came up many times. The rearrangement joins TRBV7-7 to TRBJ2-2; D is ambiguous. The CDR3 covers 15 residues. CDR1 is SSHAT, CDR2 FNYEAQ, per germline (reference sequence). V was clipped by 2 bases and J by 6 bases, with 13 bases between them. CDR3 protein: CASSLTISTSGELFF. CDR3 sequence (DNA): TGTGCCAGCAGCTTAACGATAAGTACATCCGGGGAGCTGTTTTTT.

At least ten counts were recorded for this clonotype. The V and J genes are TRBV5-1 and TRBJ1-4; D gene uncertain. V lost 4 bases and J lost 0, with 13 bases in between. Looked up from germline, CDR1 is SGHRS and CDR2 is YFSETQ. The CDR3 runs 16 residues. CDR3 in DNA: TGCGCCAGCAGCCCCGGAGGTAGCCCAACTAATGAAAAACTGTTTTTT. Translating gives CASSPGGSPTNEKLFF.

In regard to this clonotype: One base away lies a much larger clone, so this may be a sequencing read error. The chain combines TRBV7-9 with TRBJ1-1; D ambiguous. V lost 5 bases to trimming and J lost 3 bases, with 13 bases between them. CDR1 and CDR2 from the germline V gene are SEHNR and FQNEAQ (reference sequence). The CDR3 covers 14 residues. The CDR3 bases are TGTGCCAGCAGCCGAAGACACCGTGACACTGAAGCTTTCTTT. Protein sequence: CASSRRHRDTEAFF.

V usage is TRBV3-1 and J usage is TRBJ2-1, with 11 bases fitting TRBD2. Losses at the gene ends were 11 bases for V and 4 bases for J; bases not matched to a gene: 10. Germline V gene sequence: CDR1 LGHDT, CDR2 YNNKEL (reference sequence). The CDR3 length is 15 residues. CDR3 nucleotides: TGTGCCTGCTCCTCCGGGACTAGCGGTTACAATGAGCAGTTCTTC. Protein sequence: CACSSGTSGYNEQFF.

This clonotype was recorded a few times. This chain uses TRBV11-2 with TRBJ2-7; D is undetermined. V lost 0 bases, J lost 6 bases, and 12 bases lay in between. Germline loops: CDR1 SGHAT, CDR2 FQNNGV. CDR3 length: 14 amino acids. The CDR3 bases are TGTGCCAGCAGCTTAGATGGTAGGACCGGCGAGCAGTACTTC. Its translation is CASSLDGRTGEQYF.

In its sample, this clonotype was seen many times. The CDR3 DNA reads as TGTGCCAGCACGAGGAACAGGCAGATGAACACTGAAGCTTTCTTT. The encoded protein is CASTRNRQMNTEAFF. V is TRBV2 and J is TRBJ1-1, with a possible D match to TRBD1 (5 bases). There are 15 residues in the CDR3. Germline CDR1 SNHLY, CDR2 FYNNEI. V lost 7 bases and J lost 0, with 15 bases in between.

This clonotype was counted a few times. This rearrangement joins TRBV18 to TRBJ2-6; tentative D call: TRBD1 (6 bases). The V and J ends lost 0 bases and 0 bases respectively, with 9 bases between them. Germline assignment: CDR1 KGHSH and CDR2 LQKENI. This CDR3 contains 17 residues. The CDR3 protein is CASSPPTGNSGANVLTF. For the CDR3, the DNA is TGTGCCAGCTCACCACCGACAGGCAACTCTGGGGCCAACGTCCTGACTTTC.

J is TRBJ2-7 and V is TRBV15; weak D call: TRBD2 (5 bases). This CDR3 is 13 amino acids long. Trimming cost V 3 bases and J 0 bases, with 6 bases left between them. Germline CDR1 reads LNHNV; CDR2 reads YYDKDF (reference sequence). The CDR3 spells CATSRDFSYEQYF. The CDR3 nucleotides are TGTGCCACCAGCAGGGACTTCTCCTACGAGCAGTACTTC.

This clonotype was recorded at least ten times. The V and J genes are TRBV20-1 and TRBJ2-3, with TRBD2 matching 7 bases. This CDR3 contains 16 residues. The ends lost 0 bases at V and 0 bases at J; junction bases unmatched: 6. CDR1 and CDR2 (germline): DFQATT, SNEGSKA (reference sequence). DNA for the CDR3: TGCAGTGCTAGAGAGGGGCGGGGGTTGAGCACAGATACGCAGTATTTT. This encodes CSAREGRGLSTDTQYF.

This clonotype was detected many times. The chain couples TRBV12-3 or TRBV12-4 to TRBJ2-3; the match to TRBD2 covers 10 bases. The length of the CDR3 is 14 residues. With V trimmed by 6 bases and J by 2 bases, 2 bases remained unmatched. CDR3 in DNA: TGTGCCAGCAGACTAGCGGGGATCACAGATACGCAGTATTTT. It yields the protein CASRLAGITDTQYF.

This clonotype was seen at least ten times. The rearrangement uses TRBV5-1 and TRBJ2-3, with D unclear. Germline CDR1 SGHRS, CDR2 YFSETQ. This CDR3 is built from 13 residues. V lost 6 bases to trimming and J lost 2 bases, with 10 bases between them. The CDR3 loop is CASTFEATDTQYF. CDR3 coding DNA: TGCGCCAGCACCTTTGAGGCCACAGATACGCAGTATTTT.

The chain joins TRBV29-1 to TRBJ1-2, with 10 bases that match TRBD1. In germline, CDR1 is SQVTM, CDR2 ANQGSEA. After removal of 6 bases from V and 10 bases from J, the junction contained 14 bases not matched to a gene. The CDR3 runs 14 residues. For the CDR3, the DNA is TGCAGCGTACCGTTAATGGGACAGGGGAACGCCTACACCTTC. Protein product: CSVPLMGQGNAYTF.

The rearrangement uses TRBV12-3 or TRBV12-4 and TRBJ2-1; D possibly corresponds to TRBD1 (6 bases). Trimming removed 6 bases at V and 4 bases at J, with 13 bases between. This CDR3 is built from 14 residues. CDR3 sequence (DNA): TGTGCCAGCAGGGGACAAGGGGGTTACAATGAGCAGTTCTTC. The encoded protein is CASRGQGGYNEQFF.

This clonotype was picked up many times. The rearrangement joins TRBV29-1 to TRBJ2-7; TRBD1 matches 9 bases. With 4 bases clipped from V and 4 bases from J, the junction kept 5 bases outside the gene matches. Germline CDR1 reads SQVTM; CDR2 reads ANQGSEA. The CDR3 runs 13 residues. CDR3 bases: TGCAGCGTTGCCGGGACAGGGACTTACGAGCAGTACTTC. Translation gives CSVAGTGTYEQYF.

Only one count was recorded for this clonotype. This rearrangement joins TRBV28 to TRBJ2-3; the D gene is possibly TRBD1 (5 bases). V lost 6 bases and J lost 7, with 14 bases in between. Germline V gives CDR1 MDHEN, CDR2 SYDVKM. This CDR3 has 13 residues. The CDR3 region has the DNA TGTGCCAGCAGGATACCTCAGGGTCATACGCAGTATTTT. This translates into CASRIPQGHTQYF.

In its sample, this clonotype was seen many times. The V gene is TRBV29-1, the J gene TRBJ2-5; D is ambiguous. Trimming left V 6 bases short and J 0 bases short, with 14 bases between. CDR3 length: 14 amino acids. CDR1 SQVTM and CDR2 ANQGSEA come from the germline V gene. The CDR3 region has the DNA TGCAGCGTGAGACTTAATTTGTACCAAGAGACCCAGTACTTC. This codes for CSVRLNLYQETQYF. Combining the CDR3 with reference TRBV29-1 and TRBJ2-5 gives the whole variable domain SAVISQKPSRDICQRGTSLTIQCQVDSQVTMMFWYRQQPGQSLTLIATANQGSEATYESGFVIDKFPISRPNLTFSTLTVSNMSPEDSSIYLCSVRLNLYQETQYFGPGTRLLVL.

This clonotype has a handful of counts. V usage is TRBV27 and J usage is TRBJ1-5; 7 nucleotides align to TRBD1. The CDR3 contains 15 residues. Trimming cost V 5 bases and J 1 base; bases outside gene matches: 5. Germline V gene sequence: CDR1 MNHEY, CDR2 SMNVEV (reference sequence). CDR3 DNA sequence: TGTGCCAGCAGTCCGACAGGGAGAAGCAATCAGCCCCAGCATTTT. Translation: CASSPTGRSNQPQHF.

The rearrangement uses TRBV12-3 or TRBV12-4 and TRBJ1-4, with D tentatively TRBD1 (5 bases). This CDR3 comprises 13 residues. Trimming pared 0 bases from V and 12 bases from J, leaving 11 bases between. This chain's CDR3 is CASSLASRGELFF. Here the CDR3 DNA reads TGTGCCAGCAGTTTAGCATCAAGAGGGGAACTGTTTTTT.

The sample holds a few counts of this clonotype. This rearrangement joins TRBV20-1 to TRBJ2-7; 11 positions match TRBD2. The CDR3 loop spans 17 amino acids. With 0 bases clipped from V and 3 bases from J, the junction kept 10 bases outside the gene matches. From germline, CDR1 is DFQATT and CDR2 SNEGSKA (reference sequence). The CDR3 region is CSARDVASGGKYYEQYF. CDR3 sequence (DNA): TGCAGTGCTAGAGATGTGGCTAGCGGGGGGAAATACTACGAGCAGTACTTC.

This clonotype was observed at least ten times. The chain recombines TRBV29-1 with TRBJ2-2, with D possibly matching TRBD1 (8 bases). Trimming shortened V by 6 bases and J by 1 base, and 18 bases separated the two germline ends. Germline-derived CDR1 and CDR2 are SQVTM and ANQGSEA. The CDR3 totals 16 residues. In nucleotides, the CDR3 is TGCAGCGTCTCCGGACAGGGAGGGGGGAACACCGGGGAGCTGTTTTTT. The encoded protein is CSVSGQGGGNTGELFF.

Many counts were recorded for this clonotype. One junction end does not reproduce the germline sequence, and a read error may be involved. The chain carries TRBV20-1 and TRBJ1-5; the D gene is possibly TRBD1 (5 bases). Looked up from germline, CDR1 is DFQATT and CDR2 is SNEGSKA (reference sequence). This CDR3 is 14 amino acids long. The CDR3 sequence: CSAREDTSNQPQHF. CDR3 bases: TGCAGTGCTCGAGAGGACACCAGCAATCAGCCCCAGCATTTT.

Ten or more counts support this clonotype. CDR3 DNA: TGCGCCAGCAGCCAATACAGGGACAGTTATAGCAATCAGCCCCAGCATTTT. This sequence encodes CASSQYRDSYSNQPQHF. The chain links TRBV4-1 to TRBJ1-5; 7 nucleotides line up with TRBD1. Germline V gene sequence: CDR1 MGHRA, CDR2 YSYEKL. This CDR3 spans 17 amino acids. Trimming cost V 2 bases and J 0 bases; bases outside gene matches: 7.

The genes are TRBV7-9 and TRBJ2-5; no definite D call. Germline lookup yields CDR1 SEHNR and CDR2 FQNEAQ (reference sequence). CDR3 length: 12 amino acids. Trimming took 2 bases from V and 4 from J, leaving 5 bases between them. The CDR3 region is CASSLNRETQYF. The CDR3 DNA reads TGTGCCAGCAGCTTAAACCGAGAGACCCAGTACTTC. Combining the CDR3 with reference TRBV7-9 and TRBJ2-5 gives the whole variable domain DTGVSQNPRHKITKRGQNVTFRCDPISEHNRLYWYRQTLGQGPEFLTYFQNEAQLEKSRLLSDRFSAERPKGSFSTLEIQRTEQGDSAMYLCASSLNRETQYFGPGTRLLVL.

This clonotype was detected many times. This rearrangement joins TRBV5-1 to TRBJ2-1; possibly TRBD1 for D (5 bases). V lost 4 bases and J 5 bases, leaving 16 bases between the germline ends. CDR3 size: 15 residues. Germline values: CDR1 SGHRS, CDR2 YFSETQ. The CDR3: CASSRVLTDHNEQFF. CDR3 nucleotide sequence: TGCGCCAGCAGCCGGGTATTGACAGATCACAATGAGCAGTTCTTC.